The 30 T cell receptor beta chains in this list originate from one sample, sequenced in a study of T cell repertoires in cytomegalovirus infection. In TCRdb, the reads were re-called with MiXCR into one record per CDR3 protein. The sample has about 490,000 distinct CDR3 sequences; 15% to 20% are singletons. The sample taken for sequencing was CD8+ T cells from PBMCs. These receptors all come from a human donor in good health (CMV status not recorded). Some clones in this sample may be carry-over from other donors' samples.

This clonotype was counted at least ten times. The V gene is TRBV7-3, the J gene TRBJ2-7, with unresolved D. V shed 2 bases and J shed 6 bases, with 14 bases lying between them. This CDR3 spans 14 amino acids. CDR1 SGHTA and CDR2 FQGTGA come from the germline V gene. This CDR3 reads CASSLGLDSSEQYF. CDR3 coding DNA: TGTGCCAGCAGCTTAGGGCTAGATTCGAGCGAGCAGTACTTC.

This clonotype was observed many times. V and J are TRBV27 and TRBJ2-5; D is ambiguous. The length of the CDR3 is 12 residues. CDR1 MNHEY and CDR2 SMNVEV come from the germline V gene (reference sequence). With 5 bases removed from V and 0 bases from J, the gap between germline ends came to 4 bases. CDR3 sequence (DNA): TGTGCCAGCAGTCCGGACCAAGAGACCCAGTACTTC. Its protein product is CASSPDQETQYF.

This clonotype was detected ten times or more. The rearrangement joins TRBV6-5 to TRBJ1-1; D is ambiguous. V lost 2 bases and J lost 1, with 14 bases in between. Germline values: CDR1 MNHEY, CDR2 SVGAGI. The CDR3 runs 16 residues. DNA of the CDR3: TGTGCCAGCAGTTACAGCGGTCTGCTGGAGAACACTGAAGCTTTCTTT. It encodes CASSYSGLLENTEAFF.

The DNA for the CDR3 is TGTGCCAGCAGTTACCCTCCGGGACGGCCGAGCTCTGGAAACACCATATATTTT. Translation: CASSYPPGRPSSGNTIYF. This chain uses TRBV6-2 or TRBV6-3 with TRBJ1-3; tentatively, D is TRBD1 (5 bases). Between the trimmed V and J ends, which lost 2 bases and 0 bases, there was a span of 17 bases. Per germline, CDR1 MNHEY and CDR2 SVGEGT. This CDR3 has 18 residues.

This clonotype has ten or more counts. The CDR3 sequence: CASSLLTGKEEAFF. For the CDR3, the DNA is TGTGCCAGCAGCTTACTGACTGGGAAGGAGGAAGCTTTCTTT. This sequence joins TRBV7-9 and TRBJ1-1, with D uncertain. The germline V and J ends were trimmed by 2 bases and 8 bases, with 15 bases remaining between them. The CDR3 extends over 14 amino acids. Per germline, CDR1 SEHNR and CDR2 FQNEAQ (reference sequence).

This clonotype was seen a few times. The CDR3 bases are TGCGCCAGCAGCCAATACGAAGGACTAGCGGGGGTCTACAATGAGCAGTTCTTC. Its protein product is CASSQYEGLAGVYNEQFF. The chain is built from TRBV4-1 and TRBJ2-1; 13 nucleotides agree with TRBD2. The length of the CDR3 is 18 residues. J was trimmed by 3 bases and V by 2 bases; bases with no gene match: 7. Germline CDR1 and CDR2: MGHRA and YSYEKL.

This chain connects TRBV6-6 to TRBJ1-2; D possibly corresponds to TRBD1 (6 bases). The CDR3 loop spans 16 amino acids. Germline V gene sequence: CDR1 MNHNY, CDR2 SVGAGI (reference sequence). V gave up 0 bases and J gave up 3 bases, with 14 bases separating them. CDR3: CASSYSRVAGDYGYTF. Written as DNA, the CDR3 is TGTGCCAGCAGTTACTCGAGGGTAGCAGGGGACTATGGCTACACCTTC.

This clonotype was recorded a few times. This rearrangement joins TRBV5-4 to TRBJ2-2, with D unresolved. The CDR3 runs to 12 residues. Germline lookup yields CDR1 SGHNT and CDR2 YYREEE (reference sequence). V gave up 2 bases and J gave up 7 bases, with 6 bases separating them. CDR3 nucleotide sequence: TGTGCCAGCAGCTTCGGACGCGGGGAGCTGTTTTTT. It translates to CASSFGRGELFF.

The chain joins TRBV19 to TRBJ1-1; the D is unclear. This CDR3 contains 14 residues. V lost 10 bases and J lost 1, with 16 bases in between. CDR1 LNHDA and CDR2 SQIVND come from the germline V gene (reference sequence). The DNA of the CDR3 is TGTGCCAAATTAAAAGGGCTTGCGAACACTGAAGCTTTCTTT. Protein: CAKLKGLANTEAFF.

This clonotype was seen more than once but under ten times. The gene calls are TRBV20-1 and TRBJ2-2, with a possible D match to TRBD2 (6 bases). Trimming removed 5 bases at V and 3 bases at J, with 13 bases between. Germline V gene lookup returns CDR1 DFQATT and CDR2 SNEGSKA (reference sequence). The CDR3 has 14 residues. CDR3 amino acids: CSASSGGHTGELFF. The CDR3 DNA sequence: TGCAGTGCTTCCTCCGGAGGGCACACCGGGGAGCTGTTTTTT.

This clonotype was counted ten times or more. This sequence joins TRBV14 and TRBJ2-1; a possible D gene is TRBD2 (6 bases). The germline CDR1 and CDR2 sequences are SGHDN and FVKESK. Trimming removed 1 base at V and 2 bases at J, with 9 bases between. The CDR3 sequence is 15 residues long. The DNA for the CDR3 is TGTGCCAGCAGCCAAGCCGGAGGGGCCTACAATGAGCAGTTCTTC. Residues: CASSQAGGAYNEQFF.

This clonotype turned up a few times. The J gene is TRBJ1-5, the V gene TRBV19; D might be TRBD1 (5 bases). Trimming took 6 bases from V and 4 from J, leaving 13 bases between them. Germline-derived CDR1 and CDR2 are LNHDA and SQIVND (reference sequence). The CDR3 loop spans 14 amino acids. The CDR3 DNA reads as TGTGCCAGTAGCCCCAGGGCCGGGAATCAGCCCCAGCATTTT. Translated: CASSPRAGNQPQHF.

This clonotype was counted ten times or more. The chain links TRBV7-9 to TRBJ2-1; 7 bases are a match to TRBD2. This CDR3 is built from 16 residues. V was clipped by 5 bases and J by 0 bases; unmatched bases: 7. Germline CDR1 SEHNR, CDR2 FQNEAQ (reference sequence). As DNA, the CDR3 is TGTGCCAGCAGCCCAAGAGGACTAGGCTCCTACAATGAGCAGTTCTTC. Amino acids: CASSPRGLGSYNEQFF.

At least ten counts were recorded for this clonotype. This rearrangement joins TRBV5-6 to TRBJ2-7, with D possibly matching TRBD2 (6 bases). This CDR3 has 13 residues. The germline CDR1 and CDR2 sequences are SGHDT and YYEEEE. V was clipped by 2 bases and J by 6 bases, with 12 bases between them. The CDR3 bases are TGTGCCAGCAGCTTCCCCCCGGGGGTCGAGCAGTACTTC. Translated, it gives CASSFPPGVEQYF. Supplemented by reference TRBV5-6 and TRBJ2-7, the full variable domain reads DAGVTQSPTHLIKTRGQQVTLRCSPKSGHDTVSWYQQALGQGPQFIFQYYEEEERQRGNFPDRFSGHQFPNYSSELNVNALLLGDSALYLCASSFPPGVEQYFGPGTRLTVT.

The sample holds many counts of this clonotype. The chain joins TRBV7-8 to TRBJ2-3; 9 nucleotides line up with TRBD2. This CDR3 has 15 amino acids. CDR1 SGHVS and CDR2 FQNEAQ come from the germline V gene. V was pared by 5 bases and J by 9 bases, with 12 bases of the junction left unmatched. The DNA for the CDR3 is TGTGCCAGCAGCGGGCGACTAGCGGTTCATGGAACGCAGTATTTT. It specifies CASSGRLAVHGTQYF. The full variable domain, with the rest looked up from reference TRBV7-8 and TRBJ2-3, is GAGVSQSPRYKVAKRGQDVALRCDPISGHVSLFWYQQALGQGPEFLTYFQNEAQLDKSGLPSDRFFAERPEGSVSTLKIQRTQQEDSAVYLCASSGRLAVHGTQYFGPGTRLTVL.

The chain recombines TRBV19 with TRBJ1-5; D gene uncertain. The germline gives CDR1 LNHDA, CDR2 SQIVND (reference sequence). V lost 4 bases and J lost 2, with 12 bases in between. This CDR3 is built from 15 residues. The DNA for the CDR3 is TGTGCCAGTAGTAAAAGACGGAATGGCAATCAGCCCCAGCATTTT. It specifies CASSKRRNGNQPQHF. The full variable domain, in which reference TRBV19 and TRBJ1-5 provide the parts outside the CDR3, is DGGITQSPKYLFRKEGQNVTLSCEQNLNHDAMYWYRQDPGQGLRLIYYSQIVNDFQKGDIAEGYSVSREKKESFPLTVTSAQKNPTAFYLCASSKRRNGNQPQHFGDGTRLSIL.

Note on this clonotype: A read error is possible here, since a much larger clone lies one base away. The CDR3: CDSSEGDLGETQYF. The CDR3 nucleotides are TGTGACAGCAGTGAAGGGGACCTGGGGGAGACCCAGTACTTC. The chain carries TRBV6-1 and TRBJ2-5; perhaps D is TRBD1 or TRBD2 (5 bases each). CDR1 is MNHNS, CDR2 SASEGT, per germline. The CDR3 totals 14 residues.

This chain uses TRBV11-2 with TRBJ1-3; D unclear. CDR1 is SGHAT, CDR2 FQNNGV, per germline. The CDR3 runs to 15 residues. V lost 1 base and J lost 0, with 7 bases in between. CDR3 DNA: TGTGCCAGCAGCTTAGCCCGCAGCTCTGGAAACACCATATATTTT. Its protein is CASSLARSSGNTIYF. The whole variable domain, remainder taken from reference TRBV11-2 and TRBJ1-3, is EAGVAQSPRYKIIEKRQSVAFWCNPISGHATLYWYQQILGQGPKLLIQFQNNGVVDDSQLPKDRFSAERLKGVDSTLKIQPAKLEDSAVYLCASSLARSSGNTIYFGEGSWLTVV.

This clonotype showed up just a few times. The chain combines TRBV30 with TRBJ2-1; no clear D. The CDR3 totals 13 residues. The germline V and J ends were trimmed by 3 bases and 6 bases, with 12 bases remaining between them. The germline V gene encodes CDR1 GTSNPN and CDR2 SVGIG (reference sequence). The CDR3 DNA sequence: TGTGCCTGGAGAGCTCCGGCCTCCAATGAGCAGTTCTTC. It specifies CAWRAPASNEQFF. The full variable domain, in which reference TRBV30 and TRBJ2-1 provide the parts outside the CDR3, is SQTIHQWPATLVQPVGSPLSLECTVEGTSNPNLYWYRQAAGRGLQLLFYSVGIGQISSEVPQNLSASRPQDRQFILSSKKLLLSDSGFYLCAWRAPASNEQFFGPGTRLTVL.

This clonotype was observed at least ten times. This chain connects TRBV7-9 to TRBJ1-2; 7 positions agree with TRBD1. V was pared by 7 bases and J by 2 bases, with 16 bases of the junction left unmatched. The CDR3 is 17 amino acids. Germline V lookup: CDR1 SEHNR, CDR2 FQNEAQ (reference sequence). CDR3 sequence: CASTQGGRQGQNYGYTF. CDR3 bases: TGTGCCAGCACCCAGGGGGGGCGGCAGGGCCAAAACTATGGCTACACCTTC.

The rearrangement links TRBV19 to TRBJ2-7; D assignment may be TRBD1 or TRBD2 (5 bases each). CDR3 size: 13 residues. Trimming removed 6 bases from V and 4 bases from J, with 13 bases in between. CDR1 LNHDA and CDR2 SQIVND come from the germline V gene (reference sequence). The CDR3 spells CASSRDGRYEQYF. The CDR3 DNA reads TGTGCCAGTAGCCGGGACGGGCGATACGAGCAGTACTTC.

Comment on this clonotype: Likely a read error: the CDR3 ends without its conserved phenylalanine or tryptophan. The limits of the CDR3 on the DNA are not certain, so only TCRdb's listed CDR3 is given. V and J are TRBV7-9 and TRBJ1-1; TRBD1, the D gene given by the table, was not confirmed from the DNA. Termini included, the CDR3 measures 14 amino acids. The germline gives CDR1 SEHNR, CDR2 FQNEAQ (reference sequence). CDR3 sequence reads: CASSLVQGVPEDFL.

The genes are TRBV9 and TRBJ1-2, with D possibly matching TRBD1 (5 bases). From germline, CDR1 is SGDLS and CDR2 YYNGEE. This CDR3 is built from 15 residues. Trimming cost V 1 base and J 8 bases, with 18 bases left between them. CDR3 DNA: TGTGCCAGCAGCGTATCGGGGGGGGAACCCCGAGGCTACACCTTC. It specifies CASSVSGGEPRGYTF. The variable domain in full, with the rest retrieved from reference TRBV9 and TRBJ1-2, is DSGVTQTPKHLITATGQRVTLRCSPRSGDLSVYWYQQSLDQGLQFLIQYYNGEERAKGNILERFSAQQFPDLHSELNLSSLELGDSALYFCASSVSGGEPRGYTFGSGTRLTVV.

This chain links TRBV28 with TRBJ1-1; no definite D call. V lost 10 bases, J lost 0 bases, and 15 bases lay in between. Germline V gene data show CDR1 as MDHEN and CDR2 as SYDVKM. The CDR3 has 14 amino acids. CDR3 in amino acids: CATTQRLMNTEAFF. The CDR3 nucleotides read TGTGCCACTACCCAGAGACTTATGAACACTGAAGCTTTCTTT. The full variable domain, with the rest looked up from reference TRBV28 and TRBJ1-1, is DVKVTQSSRYLVKRTGEKVFLECVQDMDHENMFWYRQDPGLGLRLIYFSYDVKMKEKGDIPEGYSVSREKKERFSLILESASTNQTSMYLCATTQRLMNTEAFFGQGTRLTVV.

This chain joins TRBV9 and TRBJ2-1, with 14 positions matching TRBD2. Germline CDR1 and CDR2: SGDLS and YYNGEE. This CDR3 is built from 18 residues. The J segment lost 4 bases and the V segment lost 4 bases, leaving 10 bases of the junction unmatched. The CDR3 coding sequence is TGTGCCAGCAGCCACGACCGGACTAGCGGGGGGCTATACAATGAGCAGTTCTTC. Translating it yields CASSHDRTSGGLYNEQFF.

In this sample, this clonotype turned up many times. V usage is TRBV13 and J usage is TRBJ1-1; D is unresolved. The CDR3 runs 14 residues. Germline values: CDR1 PRHDT, CDR2 FYEKMQ (reference sequence). V dropped 0 bases and J dropped 5 bases, with 10 bases sitting between them. DNA for the CDR3: TGTGCCAGCAGCTTAGGGGTCATGGGAACTGAAGCTTTCTTT. This encodes CASSLGVMGTEAFF.

This clonotype was counted only a few times. The chain links TRBV7-3 to TRBJ1-5; 9 bases are shared with TRBD1. V trimming: 1 base; J trimming: 8 bases; junction bases outside the gene matches: 12. This CDR3 region has 17 residues. Germline CDR1 reads SGHTA; CDR2 reads FQGTGA. The CDR3 bases are TGTGCCAGCAGCTTAAAAGTCCGGGGACAGGGAACGAAGCCCCAGCATTTT. Residues: CASSLKVRGQGTKPQHF.

This clonotype showed up just a few times. V is TRBV29-1 and J is TRBJ2-3; 10 bases map to TRBD1. With 4 bases clipped from V and 6 bases from J, the junction kept 10 bases outside the gene matches. The CDR3 has 15 residues. CDR1 is SQVTM, CDR2 ANQGSEA, per germline. Here the CDR3 reads CSVAGQGGVRDTQYF. The CDR3 DNA reads TGCAGCGTTGCCGGACAGGGGGGGGTGAGGGATACGCAGTATTTT.

The V call is TRBV3-1, the J call TRBJ1-2; 9 nucleotides align to TRBD1. CDR3 size: 14 residues. Germline-derived CDR1 and CDR2 are LGHDT and YNNKEL (reference sequence). Germline trimming cut 2 bases from V and 6 bases from J; bases unmatched to any gene: 4. The CDR3 region is CASSQTGQGHGYTF. As DNA, the CDR3 is TGTGCCAGCAGCCAAACTGGACAGGGGCATGGCTACACCTTC.

This clonotype was detected many times. The chain joins TRBV20-1 to TRBJ2-5, with D possibly being TRBD2 (7 bases). CDR3 size: 18 residues. Germline V gene sequence: CDR1 DFQATT, CDR2 SNEGSKA (reference sequence). V was pared by 5 bases and J by 2 bases, with 27 bases between. The CDR3: CSAWEGVGAGSLQETQYF. The CDR3 DNA reads TGCAGTGCTTGGGAGGGGGTGGGCGCGGGGAGTTTACAAGAGACCCAGTACTTC.